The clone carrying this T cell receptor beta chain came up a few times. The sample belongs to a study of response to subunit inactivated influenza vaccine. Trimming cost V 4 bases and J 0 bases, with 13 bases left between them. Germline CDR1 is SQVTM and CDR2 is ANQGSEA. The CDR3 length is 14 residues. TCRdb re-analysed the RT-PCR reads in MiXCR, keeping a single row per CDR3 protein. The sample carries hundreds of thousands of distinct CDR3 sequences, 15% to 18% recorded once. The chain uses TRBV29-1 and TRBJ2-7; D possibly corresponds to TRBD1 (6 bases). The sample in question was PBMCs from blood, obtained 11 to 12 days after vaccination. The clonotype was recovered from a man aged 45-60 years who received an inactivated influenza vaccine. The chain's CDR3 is CSVVWWDTSYEQYF. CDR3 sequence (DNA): TGCAGCGTTGTTTGGTGGGACACCTCCTACGAGCAGTACTTC.